The subject of this entry is one TCR beta chain. It lacks a known antigen. Per-base qualities were not stored, and no clone one base away is much larger. This specimen belongs to a study of blood T cells in healthy people across ages (dated by TCRdb to between 2014 and 2017). At the level of the whole study: Template switching captured roughly one uniquely barcoded TCR beta cDNA molecule per two T cells in model experiments. To track age-related changes in TCR beta repertoire diversity, the study relied on deep sequencing normalized with unique cDNA molecular identifiers. The donors were divided into four age groups: young (average around 17 years), middle-aged (around 41), aged (around 67) and long-lived (roughly 82). For two donors (one aged 18 to 29 and one aged 80 or older), the study analyzed two additional independent replicas of 1 million unique cDNA reads from the same blood draw. Study-level results and caveats: Total diversity estimates from one million sequenced T cells were considered lower bounds and underestimates. A strong correlation was found between observed TCR beta diversity and the percentage of naive T cells measured by flow cytometry. As age increased, observed TCR beta diversity per million T cells dropped in a roughly linear way, and a significant reduction was already evident by age 40. The CMV infection status of donors was not known, potentially confounding age-related changes in expanded clonotypes. Since profiling was done on bulk unsorted PBMCs, naive and antigen-experienced compartments could not be conclusively compared. The long-lived group showed more naive CD4+ T cells, fewer expanded clones and increased TCR diversity than the aged group, suggesting age selection.

The roughly 38 donors, aged about 6 to 90 years, were systemically healthy Caucasian individuals from Russia. Around 9.8 milliliters of peripheral blood were collected from each donor into EDTA-treated Vacutainer tubes. PBMCs were isolated by Ficoll-Paque density-gradient centrifugation, with at least 7 million obtained per sample. Trizol reagent was used to extract total RNA from PBMCs, with at least 6 micrograms per sample. Naive CD45RAhigh/CD27high T cell percentages were measured by flow cytometry on a PBMC aliquot from every donor. To prepare the library, 5' RACE was applied. Sequencer: Illumina HiSeq 2500. A second PCR of roughly 7 to 11 cycles was performed with a sample-barcoded 5' primer and a J-beta primer mix. Each TCR beta cDNA molecule received a unique molecular identifier from a template-switch 5' adaptor carrying 12 random nucleotides. Each sample yielded at least 2.5 million CDR3-containing paired-end reads. First-strand cDNA synthesis was performed from all RNA using the Mint cDNA synthesis kit, with priming by a TRBC-specific oligonucleotide. Following uracil-DNA glycosylase treatment, a first 18-cycle PCR with universal primers M1SS and BC2_uni_R was performed on all cDNA. The published analysis was carried out like this. For normalization, 1 million high-quality reads were randomly selected from each sample, with every read carrying a distinct molecular identifier. Reads sharing molecular identifiers were discarded rather than binned into consensus sequences. CDR3 identification, clonotype clustering and error correction used MiTCR with a Q25 quality threshold and the strictest error-elimination algorithm. Lower-bound total TCR beta diversity was estimated with a nonparametric unseen species model using Euler transformation. TCRdb cleaned the public reads at Q25 with fastp, built clones with MiXCR and kept in-frame beta chains. Every distinct CDR3 protein forms one entry, paired with its most common genes and DNA. The V and J calls shown here were made by TCRdb, not taken from the authors' results. Here the sample has roughly 550,000 distinct CDR3 sequences; around 24% occur a single time. The ten top clones hold 8.7% of the sample.

The CDR3 spans 15 residues, from the cysteine through the phenylalanine. This entry keeps only the CDR3 DNA: 45 bases, framed from base 1. From the germline V gene (reference sequence), CDR1 is LGHDT and CDR2 is YNNKEL. The same specimen was also included in a second study, on T cells of mothers and their children. In that second paper, the authors write: Nine systemically healthy Caucasian individuals served as donors, namely three mothers together with their six children. cDNA synthesis used all of the extracted RNA, with around 1.6 ug of RNA in each 15 ul reaction. In the second PCR, the M1S primer introduced both the sample barcodes and 2-4 random nucleotides. Over 8 million TCR beta CDR3 reads were obtained for each mother, and around 2.7 million reads were obtained for each child. Thymic selection similarly shapes TCR recombination output in related and unrelated pairs, with minor effect from inherited differences. Normalized repertoire overlap in related mother-child pairs was always slightly higher than in unrelated mother-child pairs, but the difference was never significant. Persistent microchimeric T cell clones were not detected, at a sensitivity of 85 to 100 clones per million clonotypes. To look for features that set related mother-child pairs apart from unrelated individuals, the researchers ran deep NGS to compare the TCR beta repertoires of mothers and children. The mean age was 40 +/- 4 years for the mothers and about 10 +/- 4 years for the children. After adapters were ligated using NEBNext reagents, the libraries underwent 100+100 nt paired-end sequencing on an Illumina HiSeq 2000. To prevent cross-contamination, the mother and child libraries were prepared one month apart and sequenced in separate runs. Between roughly 500,000 and 2,300,000 distinct TCR beta clonotypes were identified per donor. Naive TCR beta clonotypes were estimated from low-frequency clonotypes matched to each donor's FACS-determined naive share, without sorting.

This TCR was recovered from a boy aged 5-17 years in good health. This chain joins TRBV3-1 to TRBJ2-5; possibly the D gene is TRBD2, per 6 matching bases. The J call is in doubt because the DNA end fits TRBJ2-1 better. The sequencing input was blood. The CDR3 amino acid sequence is: CASSQASGGKNEQFF. Here is the DNA: TGTGCCAGCAGCCAAGCTTCGGGCGGGAAGAATGAGCAGTTCTTC.